This T cell receptor (beta chain) is drawn from a study of sequential checkpoint blockade in melanoma. Study details: Randomization was 1:1 between first-line nivolumab→ipilimumab and ipilimumab→nivolumab. Both treatment sequences were followed by maintenance nivolumab.

V gave up 5 bases and J gave up 7 bases; unmatched junction bases: 7. CDR1 is SGHKS, CDR2 YYEKEE, per germline (reference sequence). There are 15 residues in the CDR3. The sample's treatment: randomized to nivolumab then ipilimumab (arm A) or the reverse (arm B). Assay used: immunoSEQ multiplex PCR; TCRdb lists only in-frame clones, some missing. Of 25,000 to 35,000 clones in the sample, roughly 89% were seen once. The chain has TRBV5-5 and TRBJ2-1; 12 nucleotides agree with TRBD2. The clonotype originates from a human donor with melanoma. This specimen was CD8+ T cells sorted from blood (inferred from file names), taken from a patient given nivolumab and ipilimumab in sequence. The CDR3 DNA sequence: TGTGCCAGCAGTTCGGGACTAGCGGGTACAAATGAGCAGTTCTTC. Encoded protein: CASSSGLAGTNEQFF.